What follows are 22 T cell receptor beta chains derived from one specimen sequenced in a study of patients and donors after allogeneic stem cell transplantation. MiXCR, run by TCRdb on the RT-PCR reads, gives a single entry per CDR3 protein. Among roughly 230,000 distinct CDR3 sequences, less than 15% were seen once, and the ten largest hold under 14%. Sequenced sample: blood, either unsorted or a sorted T cell fraction (not recorded which). The origin of the receptors is a human donor who was either an allogeneic HSCT recipient or a stem cell or donor lymphocyte infusion donor (not recorded which). It is not recorded whose cells these are; they may come from a transplant donor.

This clonotype has just a few counts. The chain uses TRBV27 and TRBJ2-5; the D gene could be TRBD1 or TRBD2 (5 bases each). Per germline, CDR1 MNHEY and CDR2 SMNVEV (reference sequence). V dropped 2 bases and J dropped 2 bases, with 12 bases sitting between them. This CDR3 has 15 amino acids. Here the CDR3 reads CASSLTGTEQETQYF. The CDR3 DNA is TGTGCCAGCAGTTTAACGGGGACCGAACAAGAGACCCAGTACTTC.

This clonotype was picked up a small number of times. Here the CDR3 DNA reads TGTGCCAGCAGTCTGACTAGCGGGAGTCCCGGGGAGCTGTTTTTT. Its translation is CASSLTSGSPGELFF. This chain joins TRBV2 and TRBJ2-2; 12 bases agree with TRBD2. CDR1 is SNHLY and CDR2 is FYNNEI in the germline V gene. The junction had 4 bases not matched to a gene; V was cut back by 5 bases and J by 6 bases. The CDR3 has 15 residues.

This clonotype was counted at least ten times. In DNA form, the CDR3 reads TGCGCCAGCAGCAGGACATCCGGGACCGCTTATGAAAAACTGTTTTTT. This encodes CASSRTSGTAYEKLFF. The V and J genes are TRBV5-1 and TRBJ1-4, with D maybe TRBD1 (5 bases). The length of the CDR3 is 16 residues. The germline V gene has CDR1 SGHRS and CDR2 YFSETQ. Trimming cost V 4 bases and J 6 bases, with 19 bases left between them. Filled out from reference TRBV5-1 and TRBJ1-4, the complete variable domain reads KAGVTQTPRYLIKTRGQQVTLSCSPISGHRSVSWYQQTPGQGLQFLFEYFSETQRNKGNFPGRFSGRQFSNSRSEMNVSTLELGDSALYLCASSRTSGTAYEKLFFGSGTQLSVL.

V usage is TRBV6-5 and J usage is TRBJ1-2; no definite D call. Germline CDR1 MNHEY, CDR2 SVGAGI. The CDR3 runs 14 residues. Trimming left V 5 bases short and J 4 bases short, with 14 bases between. CDR3 nucleotide sequence: TGTGCCAGCAGTCGCTCGACCGGGAGCTATGGCTACACCTTC. It is translated as CASSRSTGSYGYTF.

This clonotype has only a few counts. The chain combines TRBV5-6 with TRBJ2-2; no clear D. The CDR3 loop spans 14 amino acids. The V gene lost 0 bases and the J gene lost 4 bases, with 7 bases spanning the gap. Germline values: CDR1 SGHDT, CDR2 YYEEEE. CDR3 sequence: CASSLGFSTGELFF. CDR3 in DNA: TGTGCCAGCAGCTTGGGATTTTCCACCGGGGAGCTGTTTTTT.

This clonotype showed up many times. This sequence joins TRBV6-1 and TRBJ2-3; D remains unclear. Germline V gives CDR1 MNHNS, CDR2 SASEGT. V was cut by 6 bases and J by 3 bases, with 1 base left in between. The length of the CDR3 is 10 residues. The CDR3 nucleotides are TGTGCCAGCAGGACAGATACGCAGTATTTT. Its protein is CASRTDTQYF.

This clonotype was observed at least ten times. The chain employs TRBV7-8 and TRBJ2-7; 8 positions agree with TRBD1. The CDR3 contains 15 residues. Germline CDR1 is SGHVS and CDR2 is FQNEAQ. V lost 5 bases, J lost 0 bases, and 6 bases stayed unmatched. CDR3 bases: TGTGCCAGCAGCACCACCGGGACAGGCTCCTACGAGCAGTACTTC. As protein: CASSTTGTGSYEQYF.

At least ten counts were recorded for this clonotype. The chain uses TRBV6-1 and TRBJ2-3; D may match TRBD1 or TRBD2 (5 bases each). The V end lost 8 bases, the J end lost 3 bases, and 15 bases lay between the germline ends. The CDR3 runs 14 residues. Germline V gives CDR1 MNHNS, CDR2 SASEGT. The CDR3: CASSGTWETDTQYF. CDR3 coding DNA: TGTGCCAGCTCGGGGACCTGGGAGACAGATACGCAGTATTTT.

The chain joins TRBV5-1 to TRBJ2-2; the D gene is possibly TRBD1 (5 bases). The germline CDR1 and CDR2 sequences are SGHRS and YFSETQ. The CDR3 has 14 residues. V was clipped by 4 bases and J by 6 bases, with 13 bases between them. CDR3 coding DNA: TGCGCCAGCAGCCGGACAACCGTTTCCGGGGAGCTGTTTTTT. Translated, it gives CASSRTTVSGELFF.

This chain links TRBV7-2 with TRBJ2-7; D unclear. CDR1 and CDR2 (germline): SGHTA, FQGNSA. Trimming cost V 5 bases and J 3 bases, with 14 bases left between them. The CDR3 loop spans 14 amino acids. In DNA form, the CDR3 reads TGTGCCAGCAGCAGTCAGGCCGGCTACTACGAGCAGTACTTC. It is translated as CASSSQAGYYEQYF.

This rearrangement joins TRBV5-8 to TRBJ2-1; TRBD2 agrees at 11 bases. CDR1 and CDR2 from the germline V gene are SGHTS and YDEGEE. The CDR3 extends over 17 amino acids. Germline trimming cut 4 bases from V and 8 bases from J; bases unmatched to any gene: 14. The CDR3 reads CASSTLGSGRDLHEQFF. CDR3 nucleotide sequence: TGTGCCAGCAGCACCCTGGGTAGCGGGAGGGACTTGCATGAGCAGTTCTTC.

This clonotype was counted only a few times. The V and J genes are TRBV30 and TRBJ1-6; D not resolved. The CDR3 totals 15 residues. Per the germline V gene, CDR1 is GTSNPN and CDR2 is SVGIG (reference sequence). Trimming removed 3 bases at V and 5 bases at J, with 14 bases between. CDR3 sequence reads: CAWRGKKGHNSPLHF. The CDR3 DNA reads TGTGCCTGGAGGGGGAAAAAGGGCCATAATTCACCCCTCCACTTT.

This clonotype was counted at least ten times. The chain employs TRBV12-3 or TRBV12-4 and TRBJ2-1, with 11 bases matching TRBD2. Trimming cost V 6 bases and J 6 bases; bases outside gene matches: 4. The CDR3 length is 14 residues. The CDR3 loop is CASREGLAVNEQFF. Here the CDR3 DNA reads TGTGCCAGCAGAGAGGGACTAGCGGTCAATGAGCAGTTCTTC.

The chain recombines TRBV9 with TRBJ2-3, with 9 bases fitting TRBD1. Trimming removed 4 bases from V and 6 bases from J; junction bases left unmatched: 12. Germline values: CDR1 SGDLS, CDR2 YYNGEE. The CDR3 sequence is 16 residues long. The chain's CDR3 is CASSIGARDRVDTQYF. In DNA form, the CDR3 reads TGTGCCAGCAGCATAGGGGCCCGGGACAGGGTGGATACGCAGTATTTT.

Only a few counts were recorded for this clonotype. The chain uses TRBV2 and TRBJ1-5; D may be TRBD1 (5 bases). Trimming cost V 7 bases and J 5 bases, with 21 bases left between them. In germline, CDR1 is SNHLY, CDR2 FYNNEI. This CDR3 has 16 residues. CDR3 sequence: CASKLGRTRTDQPQHF. CDR3 nucleotide sequence: TGTGCCAGCAAGTTAGGAAGGACACGTACGGATCAGCCCCAGCATTTT.

This clonotype was counted at least ten times. V usage is TRBV5-1 and J usage is TRBJ2-1; TRBD1 is a possible D gene (6 bases). Trimming took 1 base from V and 6 from J, leaving 11 bases between them. In germline, CDR1 is SGHRS, CDR2 YFSETQ. This CDR3 has 14 amino acids. The CDR3 DNA reads as TGCGCCAGCAGCTTGATGGGGGCCCCCAATGAGCAGTTCTTC. This codes for CASSLMGAPNEQFF.

This clonotype appeared a few times. The chain carries TRBV2 and TRBJ2-3, with 9 bases matching TRBD1. The V gene end was trimmed by 5 bases and the J gene end by 3 bases; junction bases not matched to a gene: 6. The germline V gene encodes CDR1 SNHLY and CDR2 FYNNEI. CDR3 length equals 15 residues. DNA for the CDR3: TGTGCCAGCAGTCCAGGGACAGGGTATACAGATACGCAGTATTTT. Protein: CASSPGTGYTDTQYF. Full variable domain (rest looked up from reference TRBV2 and TRBJ2-3): EPEVTQTPSHQVTQMGQEVILRCVPISNHLYFYWYRQILGQKVEFLVSFYNNEISEKSEIFDDQFSVERPDGSNFTLKIRSTKLEDSAMYFCASSPGTGYTDTQYFGPGTRLTVL.

This clonotype was seen repeatedly, ten times or more. The V gene is TRBV20-1, the J gene TRBJ2-1; D possibly uses TRBD1 or TRBD2 (6 bases each). CDR1 and CDR2 (germline): DFQATT, SNEGSKA (reference sequence). Trimming stripped 0 bases from V and 0 bases from J, with 15 bases between. The CDR3 runs 17 residues. The CDR3 spells CSAREGGGTPSYNEQFF. The CDR3 DNA sequence: TGCAGTGCTAGAGAAGGAGGGGGAACCCCCTCCTACAATGAGCAGTTCTTC.

The count of this clonotype is one. The J gene is TRBJ1-1, the V gene TRBV3-1; 7 nucleotides match TRBD1. From germline, CDR1 is LGHDT and CDR2 YNNKEL (reference sequence). The CDR3 is 16 residues long. V lost 2 bases and J lost 1; bases outside the gene matches: 7. The CDR3 protein is CASSQFGQAPNTEAFF. The CDR3 DNA is TGTGCCAGCAGCCAATTCGGACAGGCCCCGAACACTGAAGCTTTCTTT.

This clonotype was recorded many times. V and J are TRBV5-1 and TRBJ2-3; D is unclear. V lost 5 bases and J lost 5, with 9 bases in between. The CDR3 length is 12 residues. Germline V lookup: CDR1 SGHRS, CDR2 YFSETQ. CDR3 DNA sequence: TGCGCCAGCAGTTCGGACGGAGATACGCAGTATTTT. Translation: CASSSDGDTQYF.

The chain employs TRBV29-1 and TRBJ2-3; D might be TRBD1 or TRBD2, each matching 6 bases. The CDR3 sequence is 14 residues long. CDR1 is SQVTM, CDR2 ANQGSEA, per germline. Trimming removed 7 bases at V and 1 base at J, with 15 bases between. Here the CDR3 reads CSGRRGVGTDTQYF. The CDR3 coding sequence is TGCAGCGGGAGGAGGGGGGTAGGCACAGATACGCAGTATTTT.

This clonotype occurred a few times. Here the CDR3 DNA reads TGTGCCAGCAGTTACCTAGACAGATTAGCCAAAAACATTCAGTACTTC. The encoded protein is CASSYLDRLAKNIQYF. This chain links TRBV6-5 with TRBJ2-4; D might be TRBD1 (5 bases). The germline CDR1 and CDR2 sequences are MNHEY and SVGAGI. Trimming took 2 bases from V and 0 from J, leaving 11 bases between them. The CDR3 runs 16 residues.